The 9 T cell receptor beta chains reported below all come from one sample, sequenced in a study of CD8+ T cells in alopecia areata. Treatment defined: oral pan-JAK inhibitor, 5-10 mg twice daily. Sequencing used cDNA as its template, made by extracting RNA and reverse transcribing it. Clones were sequenced by immunoSEQ multiplex PCR, and TCRdb holds only the in-frame ones, with some missing. This sample yields more than 150,000 clones, of which 45% to 60% are seen a single time; about 9.4% belongs to the top ten. Sequencing was performed on CD8+ T cells sorted from blood, taken around week 54, from a patient treated with tofacitinib. These receptors came from a human donor with alopecia areata.

The gene calls are TRBV27 and TRBJ2-2, with a tentative D call TRBD2 (6 bases). Germline V gene lookup returns CDR1 MNHEY and CDR2 SMNVEV (reference sequence). V lost 10 bases and J 7 bases, leaving 19 bases between the germline ends. The CDR3 is 14 residues long. The CDR3 coding sequence is TGTGCCACCTCAAGCGGGCTAGGCCGCGGGGAGCTGTTTTTT. It specifies CATSSGLGRGELFF.

The V and J genes are TRBV5-6 and TRBJ1-2; D not certain. V lost 2 bases and J lost 6, with 8 bases in between. The CDR3 contains 12 residues. The germline V gene has CDR1 SGHDT and CDR2 YYEEEE. The CDR3 region has the DNA TGTGCCAGCAGCTTCGGGTCCAATGGCTACACCTTC. Residues: CASSFGSNGYTF.

This clone was counted a few times. J is TRBJ2-1 and V is TRBV5-6; D uncertain. CDR1 is SGHDT, CDR2 YYEEEE, per germline. V gave up 0 bases and J gave up 3 bases, with 10 bases separating them. This CDR3 has 15 amino acids. For the CDR3, the DNA is TGTGCCAGCAGCTTGGTACCCTCCGTCTACAATGAGCAGTTCTTC. It is translated as CASSLVPSVYNEQFF.

The rearrangement links TRBV30 to TRBJ1-2; D is ambiguous. Germline V lookup: CDR1 GTSNPN, CDR2 SVGIG (reference sequence). V was cut by 7 bases and J by 4 bases, with 13 bases left in between. The CDR3 contains 12 residues. CDR3 DNA sequence: TGTGCCTCCTTCCATTCAAGCTATGGCTACACCTTC. Its protein is CASFHSSYGYTF.

The V and J genes are TRBV19 and TRBJ2-5, with 8 bases aligning to TRBD2. V lost 1 base and J lost 1; bases outside the gene matches: 2. Per the germline V gene, CDR1 is LNHDA and CDR2 is SQIVND (reference sequence). This CDR3 region has 15 residues. CDR3: CASSIGTSGQETQYF. The CDR3 DNA sequence: TGTGCCAGTAGTATAGGAACTAGCGGCCAAGAGACCCAGTACTTC.

This chain uses TRBV4-1 with TRBJ1-1; D remains unclear. Germline assignment: CDR1 MGHRA and CDR2 YSYEKL. Trimming took 0 bases from V and 1 from J, leaving 21 bases between them. The CDR3 totals 19 residues. The CDR3 DNA reads TGCGCCAGCAGCCAAGATCGTCTGGGTGGGCAGAGGAGGAACACTGAAGCTTTCTTT. This gives the protein CASSQDRLGGQRRNTEAFF.

The CDR3: CASSPPGQGVEQFF. CDR3 DNA sequence: TGTGCCAGCAGCCCGCCGGGACAGGGTGTTGAGCAGTTCTTC. V and J are TRBV7-9 and TRBJ2-1; 9 bases agree with TRBD1. V trimming: 5 bases; J trimming: 9 bases; junction bases outside the gene matches: 8. Germline lookup yields CDR1 SEHNR and CDR2 FQNEAQ (reference sequence). This CDR3 has 14 residues.

The V and J genes are TRBV18 and TRBJ1-1; D not resolved. The germline V gene has CDR1 KGHSH and CDR2 LQKENI. Deletions cut 1 base from V and 11 bases from J, with 11 bases between. CDR3 length equals 12 residues. DNA for the CDR3: TGTGCCAGCTCACCACAGCCATTGGAGGCTTTCTTT. Protein sequence: CASSPQPLEAFF.

This clone was counted only a few times. The genes are TRBV5-1 and TRBJ2-3; 8 nucleotides align to TRBD2. Germline V gives CDR1 SGHRS, CDR2 YFSETQ. Trimming cost V 0 bases and J 6 bases; bases outside gene matches: 9. The CDR3 is made up of 16 amino acids. CDR3 coding DNA: TGCGCCAGCAGCTTGGGACTAGCGCAAAGGGTGGATACGCAGTATTTT. Translating gives CASSLGLAQRVDTQYF.